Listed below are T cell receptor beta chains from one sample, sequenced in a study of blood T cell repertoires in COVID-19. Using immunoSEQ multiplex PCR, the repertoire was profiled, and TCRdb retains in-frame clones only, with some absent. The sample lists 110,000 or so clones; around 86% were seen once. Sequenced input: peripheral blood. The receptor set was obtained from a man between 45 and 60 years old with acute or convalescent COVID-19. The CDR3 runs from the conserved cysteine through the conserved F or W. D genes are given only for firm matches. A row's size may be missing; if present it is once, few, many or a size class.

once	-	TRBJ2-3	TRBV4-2	CASSQTSPDTQYF	TGTGCCAGCAGCCAAACTAGCCCAGATACGCAGTATTTT
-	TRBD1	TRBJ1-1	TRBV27	CASSSIRTGWANTEAFF	TGTGCCAGCAGTAGCATTAGGACAGGATGGGCGAACACTGAAGCTTTCTTT
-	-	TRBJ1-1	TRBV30	CAWATGYTEAFF	TGTGCCTGGGCCACGGGTTACACTGAAGCTTTCTTT
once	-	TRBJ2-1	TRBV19	CASSTNRVNEQFF	TGTGCCAGTAGTACCAACAGGGTTAATGAGCAGTTCTTC
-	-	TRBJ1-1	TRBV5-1	CASSSGKGNTEAFF	TGCGCCAGCAGCTCCGGGAAGGGGAACACTGAAGCTTTCTTT
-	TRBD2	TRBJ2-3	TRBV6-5	CASSYLAGEYTDTQYF	TGTGCCAGCAGTTATCTAGCGGGGGAATATACAGATACGCAGTATTTT
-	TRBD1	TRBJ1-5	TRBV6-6	CASSPQGARPQHF	TGTGCCAGCAGTCCACAGGGGGCCCGGCCCCAGCATTTT
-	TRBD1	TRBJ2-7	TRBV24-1	CATSPRQGGAYEQYF	TGTGCCACCAGCCCCAGACAGGGGGGGGCCTACGAGCAGTACTTC
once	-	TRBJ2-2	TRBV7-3	CASSADYTNTGELFF	TGTGCCAGCAGCGCGGACTACACGAACACCGGGGAGCTGTTTTTT
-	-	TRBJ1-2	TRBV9	CASSMGRGNYGYTF	TGTGCCAGCAGCATGGGGAGGGGAAACTATGGCTACACCTTC
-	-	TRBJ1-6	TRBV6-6	CASSSDQGFSYSPLHF	TGTGCCAGCAGTTCCGATCAGGGATTTTCTTATTCACCCCTCCACTTT
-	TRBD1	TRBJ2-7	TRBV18	CASSLGQGAYEQYF	TGTGCCAGCTCACTCGGACAGGGGGCCTACGAGCAGTACTTC
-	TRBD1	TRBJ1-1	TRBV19	CASRQGDTEAFF	TGTGCCAGCAGACAGGGGGACACTGAAGCTTTCTTT
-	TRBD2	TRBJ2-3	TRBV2	CASSDGRGTDTQYF	TGTGCCAGCAGTGATGGGAGGGGCACAGATACGCAGTATTTT
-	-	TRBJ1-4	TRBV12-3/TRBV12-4	CASSLNAAEQLFF	TGTGCCAGCAGTTTAAATGCGGCAGAACAACTGTTTTTT